This TCR beta chain was retrieved from a study of low-dose radiotherapy and immunotherapy resistance in tumors (dated by TCRdb to 2021 to 2024). In the study overall: Cohort 1 received 0.5 Gy per fraction every 2 weeks, with a prescribed total PTV dose of 6.5 Gy. For Cohort 2, the dose was 1 Gy per fraction given every two weeks, adding up to 13 Gy in total across 26 weeks. Patients were given nivolumab as a 240 mg flat dose every two weeks and ipilimumab at 1 mg/kg every six weeks, with both drugs delivered intravenously. Every two weeks, patients got intravenous cyclophosphamide at 200 mg/m2, given one day ahead of each radiation and immunotherapy administration. Starting on cycle 1 day 1, patients took 300 mg of aspirin by mouth once daily for four cycles. No randomization into treatment groups was done for the people taking part in the trial. Eight patients were included in the translational analysis: three from the first dose cohort and the first five from the second dose cohort.

Interpreted using the paper, the time point label stands for: after trial treatment. The treatment or condition tag for this specimen amounts to: LDRT plus nivolumab, ipilimumab, low-dose cyclophosphamide and aspirin (RACIN trial). Donors were enrolled in RACIN, a single-arm phase I dose-escalation trial in which nivolumab, ipilimumab, aspirin, low-dose cyclophosphamide and low-dose radiotherapy were combined. Patients with advanced, TIL-negative solid tumors were considered eligible. This clonotype was seen repeatedly, ten times or more. What antigen it recognizes has not been identified. No clone much larger than this one lies a single base away; base qualities are absent. Sequencing relied on an Illumina HiSeq 2500. To make first-strand cDNA, Superscript III was used along with a set of TRAV- and TRBV-specific primers so that both the TCRalpha and TCRbeta chains were covered. TCRs were amplified for around 20 PCR cycles with Phusion, using a constant-region primer paired with the adapter attached to the V primers. Isolated mRNA was amplified with the MessageAmp II aRNA Amplification Kit, using a roughly 15-hour in vitro transcription at 37°C. mRNA for TCR sequencing was isolated with the Dynabeads mRNA DIRECT Purification Kit. Indexed Illumina adapters were added in a second Phusion PCR of 25 to 30 cycles, and the PCR products were purified with AMPure XP beads. In the paper's pipeline: Using custom Perl scripts, TCR sequences encoding the same protein were pooled, out-of-frame sequences were removed, and the abundance of each clonotype was computed. Any TCR sequence backed by just one read was left out of the analysis. Repertoire metrics included Shannon entropy, Gini index, clonality, richness, and frequency of TCRs shared between repertoires. TCRdb itself trimmed the public reads at Q25 with fastp, ran MiXCR and retained productive beta chains. Rows are unified per CDR3 protein, each entry keeping the most common DNA and genes. Clone size and V and J calls follow TCRdb, not the original study. The sample profile shows around 80,000 distinct CDR3 sequences; around 17% of them were found once. Together, the top ten hold approximately 1.5% of the sample.

A distance of 12 bases separates the germline ends of V and J, which lose 2 bases and 5 bases respectively. As encoded in the germline V gene, CDR1 is MNHEY while CDR2 is SVGEGT. The CDR3 runs 14 amino acids, cysteine and phenylalanine included. The only DNA kept is the CDR3, 42 bases in frame from the first base. This clonotype originated in a male donor with prostate cancer. The rearrangement combines TRBV6-2 or TRBV6-3 with TRBJ1-1; a tentative D match to TRBD1 spans 5 bases. The sequences come from PBMCs, collected after low-dose radiotherapy plus immunotherapy. The DNA is TGTGCCAGCAGTTACCCAGGCCGGGGGACTGAAGCTTTCTTT. It codes for CASSYPGRGTEAFF.